Below, 29 T cell receptor beta chains from the same sample are listed, as sequenced in a study of shared clonotypes between healthy human individuals. Sequencing was performed with immunoSEQ multiplex PCR; in TCRdb, only in-frame clones are kept and a portion is missing. Among 2,500,000 or so clones listed, 85% to 95% were seen once. The specimen was naive CD4+ T cells from PBMCs. The subset: CD45RA+ positively selected. The source of these receptors is a young man in good health. Some clones in this sample may be carry-over from other donors' samples.

V usage is TRBV6-1 and J usage is TRBJ1-5; D perhaps matches TRBD1 (5 bases). Trimming pared 3 bases from V and 2 bases from J, leaving 14 bases between. CDR3 size: 16 residues. Germline CDR1 and CDR2: MNHNS and SASEGT. CDR3 sequence (DNA): TGTGCCAGCAGTGAGGTATCTCAGGGTGGCAATCAGCCCCAGCATTTT. Encoded protein: CASSEVSQGGNQPQHF.

The chain uses TRBV27 and TRBJ2-7; possible D gene TRBD1, 6 bases. CDR3 length: 15 residues. In germline, CDR1 is MNHEY, CDR2 SMNVEV (reference sequence). V gave up 5 bases and J gave up 1 base, with 15 bases separating them. CDR3 loop: CASSVTGWGSYEQYF. The CDR3 nucleotides read TGTGCCAGCAGTGTAACAGGGTGGGGGTCCTACGAGCAGTACTTC.

This clone showed up just once. The sample holds other DNA sequences that translate to the same CDR3. The rearrangement links TRBV18 to TRBJ2-3; D gene unclear. Germline CDR1 is KGHSH and CDR2 is LQKENI. V was clipped by 2 bases and J by 6 bases, with 3 bases between them. The CDR3 has 11 amino acids. The CDR3 sequence is CASSPEDTQYF. CDR3 sequence (DNA): TGTGCCAGCTCACCAGAGGATACGCAGTATTTT.

The genes are TRBV30 and TRBJ2-3; 7 bases align to TRBD1. In germline, CDR1 is GTSNPN, CDR2 SVGIG (reference sequence). CDR3 size: 12 residues. V shed 5 bases, J shed 3 bases, and the junction held 2 bases outside the gene matches. The CDR3 DNA follows: TGTGCCTGGGGGACAGATACAGATACGCAGTATTTT. Its translation: CAWGTDTDTQYF.

The chain is built from TRBV19 and TRBJ2-7; 12 bases are shared with TRBD1. Germline CDR1 reads LNHDA; CDR2 reads SQIVND (reference sequence). V lost 9 bases and J lost 2; bases outside the gene matches: 11. This CDR3 region has 16 residues. CDR3 region: CARGTGGCHLTYEQYF. The CDR3 bases are TGTGCCAGAGGGACAGGGGGCTGTCACCTCACCTACGAGCAGTACTTC.

The chain carries TRBV5-1 and TRBJ2-1; the D is unclear. V lost 5 bases and J 8 bases, leaving 11 bases between the germline ends. CDR1 is SGHRS and CDR2 is YFSETQ in the germline V gene. The CDR3 contains 12 residues. DNA for the CDR3: TGCGCCAGCAGTCGAGAGTCCGATGAGCAGTTCTTC. Protein sequence: CASSRESDEQFF.

This rearrangement joins TRBV30 to TRBJ1-1; D gene uncertain. The germline V and J ends were trimmed by 1 base and 7 bases, with 7 bases remaining between them. Germline V gene data show CDR1 as GTSNPN and CDR2 as SVGIG (reference sequence). CDR3 length: 11 residues. The CDR3 is CAWSGASEAFF. In DNA form, the CDR3 reads TGTGCCTGGAGTGGTGCCAGTGAAGCTTTCTTT.

The genes are TRBV5-1 and TRBJ1-2; D is unclear. The CDR3 covers 13 residues. CDR1 SGHRS and CDR2 YFSETQ come from the germline V gene. V was trimmed by 6 bases and J by 8 bases, leaving 17 bases between them. The CDR3 sequence: CASTPSGNSGYTF. The CDR3 coding sequence is TGCGCCAGCACCCCCAGCGGCAACTCAGGCTACACCTTC.

In this sample, this clone turned up once. The gene calls are TRBV6-4 and TRBJ2-7; no definite D call. The V and J ends lost 3 bases and 2 bases respectively, with 8 bases between them. Germline CDR1 is MRHNA and CDR2 is SNTAGT. The CDR3 is made up of 13 amino acids. This chain's CDR3 is CASSDWQPYEQYF. In DNA form, the CDR3 reads TGTGCCAGCAGTGATTGGCAGCCCTACGAGCAGTACTTC.

The chain carries TRBV18 and TRBJ2-7; 7 nucleotides line up with TRBD1. The CDR3 is 15 amino acids. V trimming: 2 bases; J trimming: 1 base; junction bases outside the gene matches: 5. Germline V gene data show CDR1 as KGHSH and CDR2 as LQKENI. CDR3 nucleotide sequence: TGTGCCAGCTCACCAGCCAGGGGGTCTTCCTACGAGCAGTACTTC. It yields the protein CASSPARGSSYEQYF.

The rearrangement joins TRBV14 to TRBJ1-3; D is undetermined. The CDR3 length is 16 residues. Trimming removed 4 bases from V and 2 bases from J, with 15 bases in between. The V gene's germline CDR1 is SGHDN and CDR2 FVKESK. This chain's CDR3 is CASSLLSGTTGNTIYF. The CDR3 nucleotides are TGTGCCAGCAGCCTATTAAGCGGTACTACTGGAAACACCATATATTTT. Complete variable domain (other parts from reference TRBV14 and TRBJ1-3): EAGVTQFPSHSVIEKGQTVTLRCDPISGHDNLYWYRRVMGKEIKFLLHFVKESKQDESGMPNNRFLAERTGGTYSTLKVQPAELEDSGVYFCASSLLSGTTGNTIYFGEGSWLTVV.

The CDR3 sequence: CASSKERGRTYEQYF. The CDR3 nucleotides read TGTGCCAGCAGCAAAGAGAGGGGGCGGACCTACGAGCAGTACTTC. V gene TRBV7-2 combines with J gene TRBJ2-7, with 7 bases identical to TRBD1. Unmatched junction bases numbered 9, after V lost 5 bases and J lost 2 bases. The CDR3 runs 15 residues. From germline, CDR1 is SGHTA and CDR2 FQGNSA.

In regard to this clone: This sample also contains other DNA sequences that code for the same CDR3. The chain recombines TRBV2 with TRBJ2-7, with 8 bases lining up with TRBD2. Germline CDR1 and CDR2: SNHLY and FYNNEI. The CDR3 runs 12 residues. Trimming removed 6 bases from V and 3 bases from J; junction bases left unmatched: 1. The CDR3 loop reads CASRLAGYEQYF. The CDR3 DNA reads as TGTGCCAGCAGGCTAGCGGGCTACGAGCAGTACTTC.

The chain is built from TRBV7-2 and TRBJ1-4; no reliable D call. CDR3 length equals 14 residues. Per the germline V gene, CDR1 is SGHTA and CDR2 is FQGNSA. Deletions cut 5 bases from V and 3 bases from J, with 10 bases between. DNA of the CDR3: TGTGCCAGCAGCCGCCTCCCAGCTAATGAAAAACTGTTTTTT. Residues: CASSRLPANEKLFF.

The rearrangement links TRBV2 to TRBJ2-1; D is ambiguous. Germline assignment: CDR1 SNHLY and CDR2 FYNNEI. The CDR3 length is 15 residues. The V gene lost 2 bases and the J gene lost 0 bases, with 8 bases spanning the gap. The CDR3 nucleotides read TGTGCCAGCAGTGAAAACGGCTTCTCCTACAATGAGCAGTTCTTC. This sequence encodes CASSENGFSYNEQFF.

The genes are TRBV5-1 and TRBJ2-5; D unresolved. V dropped 6 bases and J dropped 0 bases, with 12 bases sitting between them. The CDR3 runs to 14 residues. Germline V gives CDR1 SGHRS, CDR2 YFSETQ. CDR3: CASIKWPYQETQYF. In DNA form, the CDR3 reads TGCGCCAGCATCAAGTGGCCGTACCAAGAGACCCAGTACTTC.

This rearrangement joins TRBV5-1 to TRBJ2-2; D unclear. Germline assignment: CDR1 SGHRS and CDR2 YFSETQ. The V gene lost 7 bases and the J gene lost 6 bases, with 16 bases spanning the gap. The CDR3 loop spans 14 amino acids. The CDR3 coding sequence is TGCGCCAGCGCATATTCTCGGTACGCCGGGGAGCTGTTTTTT. This codes for CASAYSRYAGELFF.

Note on this clone: The same CDR3 arises from other DNA sequences in this sample as well. The rearrangement uses TRBV30 and TRBJ2-5, with D uncertain. CDR3 length: 11 amino acids. The germline CDR1 and CDR2 sequences are GTSNPN and SVGIG (reference sequence). V was clipped by 1 base and J by 5 bases, with 5 bases between them. As DNA, the CDR3 is TGTGCCTGGAGTGCAGAGGAGACCCAGTACTTC. This encodes CAWSAEETQYF.

The V gene is TRBV28, the J gene TRBJ1-2; perhaps TRBD1 as D (5 bases). V dropped 5 bases and J dropped 4 bases, with 14 bases sitting between them. This CDR3 is built from 14 residues. The germline V gene encodes CDR1 MDHEN and CDR2 SYDVKM. CDR3 amino acids: CASSEGQGTYGYTF. In DNA, the CDR3 is TGTGCCAGCAGTGAGGGTCAAGGGACCTATGGCTACACCTTC.

Comment on this clone: In the same sample, other DNA sequences code for this CDR3. V usage is TRBV18 and J usage is TRBJ1-5; 11 bases line up with TRBD1. CDR1 is KGHSH, CDR2 LQKENI, per germline. The CDR3 is 15 residues long. Trimming took 3 bases from V and 4 from J; bases not matched to a gene: 2. In DNA form, the CDR3 reads TGTGCCAGCTCACCCGGGACAGGGGGTAATCAGCCCCAGCATTTT. Encoded protein: CASSPGTGGNQPQHF.

The rearrangement uses TRBV19 and TRBJ2-1, with TRBD2 identical over 12 bases. V trimming: 4 bases; J trimming: 3 bases; junction bases outside the gene matches: 7. CDR1 is LNHDA and CDR2 is SQIVND in the germline V gene (reference sequence). The CDR3 is 17 amino acids. This chain's CDR3 is CASSNRLAGDIYNEQFF. CDR3 sequence (DNA): TGTGCCAGTAGTAATCGACTAGCGGGAGACATCTACAATGAGCAGTTCTTC. Full variable domain (missing parts from reference TRBV19 and TRBJ2-1): DGGITQSPKYLFRKEGQNVTLSCEQNLNHDAMYWYRQDPGQGLRLIYYSQIVNDFQKGDIAEGYSVSREKKESFPLTVTSAQKNPTAFYLCASSNRLAGDIYNEQFFGPGTRLTVL.

The genes are TRBV21-1 and TRBJ2-1; the table's TRBD2 call for D was not verified on the DNA. TRBV21-1 is deemed a pseudogene. This CDR3 is 17 amino acids long. CDR3 loop: CASSKCGLAGVENEQFF. In nucleotides, the CDR3 is TGTGCCAGCAGCAAATGCGGACTAGCGGGAGTAGAGAATGAGCAGTTCTTC.

The genes are TRBV6-5 and TRBJ1-5; D gene uncertain. From germline, CDR1 is MNHEY and CDR2 SVGAGI. This CDR3 comprises 13 residues. V was shortened by 10 bases and J by 6 bases, with 16 bases between the two germline ends. Here the CDR3 DNA reads TGTGCCAACCAGGAGATACGGGGTCAGCCCCAGCATTTT. It yields the protein CANQEIRGQPQHF.

V gene TRBV28 combines with J gene TRBJ1-2; 7 bases are a match to TRBD1. The CDR3 is made up of 16 amino acids. Germline CDR1 and CDR2: MDHEN and SYDVKM. Unmatched junction bases numbered 13, after V lost 5 bases and J lost 4 bases. DNA for the CDR3: TGTGCCAGCAGTGCCCCGGACGGGGGACAGAGCTATGGCTACACCTTC. Translated: CASSAPDGGQSYGYTF.

This clone was seen just once. V is TRBV7-3 and J is TRBJ2-6; no firm D call. Germline CDR1 SGHTA, CDR2 FQGTGA. The CDR3 is 15 amino acids. The V gene lost 3 bases and the J gene lost 0 bases, with 6 bases spanning the gap. CDR3 region: CASSFGNSGANVLTF. The CDR3 DNA reads as TGTGCCAGCAGCTTTGGGAACTCTGGGGCCAACGTCCTGACTTTC.

The chain has TRBV14 and TRBJ2-5; D not resolved. CDR3 length: 16 residues. V lost 0 bases to trimming and J lost 5 bases, with 16 bases between them. Germline V gene sequence: CDR1 SGHDN, CDR2 FVKESK. The CDR3 DNA follows: TGTGCCAGCAGCCAAGATGTGCTGGCATCGTTGGAGACCCAGTACTTC. Translated: CASSQDVLASLETQYF.

The count of this clone is one. The chain couples TRBV15 to TRBJ2-1; D might be TRBD2 (5 bases). This CDR3 spans 15 amino acids. V was shortened by 3 bases and J by 5 bases, with 14 bases between the two germline ends. The V gene's germline CDR1 is LNHNV and CDR2 YYDKDF (reference sequence). As DNA, the CDR3 is TGTGCCACCAGCAGGTTCGGGATAACCAACAATGAGCAGTTCTTC. The encoded protein is CATSRFGITNNEQFF.

This chain connects TRBV11-3 to TRBJ2-1, with 7 bases that match TRBD1. Germline V lookup: CDR1 SGHNT, CDR2 YENEEA. V lost 5 bases, J lost 4 bases, and 11 bases stayed unmatched. The CDR3 runs 16 residues. Here the CDR3 DNA reads TGTGCCAGCAGCCAAAGTCCGGGACAGAAATACAATGAGCAGTTCTTC. Residues: CASSQSPGQKYNEQFF.

This clone was observed once. The chain uses TRBV5-1 and TRBJ1-1; D is possibly TRBD1 (5 bases). The CDR3 is 15 amino acids. Germline V gene sequence: CDR1 SGHRS, CDR2 YFSETQ. Trimming took off 0 bases at V and 8 bases at J, with 17 bases between the two ends. The CDR3 DNA sequence: TGCGCCAGCAGCTTGGTCTTAGGTTCAGGGCGGGAAGCTTTCTTT. Translating it yields CASSLVLGSGREAFF.